A single sample gave rise to the 24 T cell receptor beta chains below, sequenced in a study of blood T cells in healthy people across ages. Alongside a J-beta primer mix, a sample-barcoded 5' primer served in a second PCR lasting roughly 7 to 12 cycles. TCRdb redid the calling of the 5' RACE reads with MiXCR, one entry per CDR3 protein. The sample lists 270,000 or so distinct CDR3 sequences, roughly 29% occurring once. Sample: blood. The receptors were gathered from a woman aged 70-85 years in good health.

In its sample, this clonotype was seen a few times. The chain carries TRBV4-3 and TRBJ1-3; perhaps TRBD1 as D (5 bases). Germline CDR1 is LGHNA and CDR2 is YSLEER. This CDR3 is 17 amino acids long. The V and J ends lost 2 bases and 0 bases respectively, with 14 bases between them. For the CDR3, the DNA is TGCGCCAGCAGCCAACAGGGCGGGGTTTCCTCTGGAAACACCATATATTTT. Protein sequence: CASSQQGGVSSGNTIYF.

The table lists this clonotype with a few counts. The rearrangement uses TRBV29-1 and TRBJ2-6; D gene ambiguous. Trimming pared 5 bases from V and 0 bases from J, leaving 23 bases between. CDR3 length: 19 amino acids. Looked up from germline, CDR1 is SQVTM and CDR2 is ANQGSEA. The CDR3 region has the DNA TGCAGCGTTAACGTGGGGTCTCGAAAAAAAAGCTCTGGGGCCAACGTCCTGACTTTC. Amino acids: CSVNVGSRKKSSGANVLTF.

The chain carries TRBV20-1 and TRBJ2-5; 7 bases fit TRBD1. CDR1 DFQATT and CDR2 SNEGSKA come from the germline V gene (reference sequence). This CDR3 comprises 13 residues. V was clipped by 6 bases and J by 5 bases; unmatched bases: 9. The chain's CDR3 is CSARDSRYETQYF. CDR3 sequence (DNA): TGCAGTGCCAGGGACAGTCGTTACGAGACCCAGTACTTC.

The chain employs TRBV7-2 and TRBJ2-7; D possibly uses TRBD1 or TRBD2 (5 bases each). The germline gives CDR1 SGHTA, CDR2 FQGNSA. The CDR3 has 14 residues. Trimming removed 5 bases at V and 6 bases at J, with 17 bases between. DNA of the CDR3: TGTGCCAGCAGCAGAGTCGGGACCCTTGGCGAGCAGTACTTC. Translation gives CASSRVGTLGEQYF.

This clonotype turned up a few times. The V and J genes are TRBV5-6 and TRBJ2-3; a possible D gene is TRBD1 (5 bases). With 9 bases removed from V and 7 bases from J, the gap between germline ends came to 18 bases. The CDR3 spans 13 residues. Germline V gene data show CDR1 as SGHDT and CDR2 as YYEEEE. This chain's CDR3 is CATQTATLNTQYF. CDR3 nucleotides: TGTGCCACCCAGACAGCCACACTGAATACGCAGTATTTT. The full variable domain, its missing parts supplied by reference TRBV5-6 and TRBJ2-3, is DAGVTQSPTHLIKTRGQQVTLRCSPKSGHDTVSWYQQALGQGPQFIFQYYEEEERQRGNFPDRFSGHQFPNYSSELNVNALLLGDSALYLCATQTATLNTQYFGPGTRLTVL.

The DNA of the CDR3 is TGTGCCAGCTCACCACCGGCAGGGGTGGGAAACACCATATATTTT. Translation: CASSPPAGVGNTIYF. J is TRBJ1-3 and V is TRBV18; D is possibly TRBD1 (6 bases). In germline, CDR1 is KGHSH, CDR2 LQKENI. CDR3 length: 15 residues. V lost 0 bases, J lost 4 bases, and 10 bases lay in between.

In its sample, this clonotype was seen once. V and J are TRBV5-1 and TRBJ2-5; TRBD2 matches 11 bases. The DNA end favors TRBJ2-1, so the J call may be wrong. Germline CDR1 and CDR2: SGHRS and YFSETQ. This CDR3 region has 15 residues. The CDR3 loop is CASSFTSGRESEQFF. DNA for the CDR3: TGCGCCAGCAGCTTTACTAGCGGGAGAGAGAGTGAGCAGTTCTTC.

The rearrangement joins TRBV29-1 to TRBJ2-3; 14 bases fit TRBD2. V was pared by 7 bases and J by 1 base, with 4 bases of the junction left unmatched. This CDR3 comprises 15 residues. Germline V gene data show CDR1 as SQVTM and CDR2 as ANQGSEA. The CDR3 nucleotides read TGCAGCGCCTCGGGACTAGCGGGAGGCACAGATACGCAGTATTTT. This encodes CSASGLAGGTDTQYF.

This clonotype appeared a few times. The CDR3 is CSAPGRGNTIYF. Written as DNA, the CDR3 is TGCAGTGCACCGGGACGCGGAAACACCATATATTTT. The V gene is TRBV20-1, the J gene TRBJ1-3; D may be TRBD1 (5 bases). Germline-derived CDR1 and CDR2 are DFQATT and SNEGSKA (reference sequence). The CDR3 spans 12 residues. Trimming pared 6 bases from V and 4 bases from J, leaving 10 bases between.

At least ten counts were recorded for this clonotype. The V and J genes are TRBV11-3 and TRBJ2-7; TRBD1 aligns across 7 bases. The CDR3 length is 14 residues. In germline, CDR1 is SGHNT, CDR2 YENEEA. Trimming cost V 5 bases and J 1 base; bases outside gene matches: 5. In DNA, the CDR3 is TGTGCCAGCAGCCCCTCGACAGGGTCCTACGAGCAGTACTTC. As protein: CASSPSTGSYEQYF.

In its sample, this clonotype was seen a few times. CDR3 sequence reads: CASSLNPRGPKNIQYF. The CDR3, as DNA: TGTGCCAGCAGTTTAAATCCCAGGGGGCCCAAAAACATTCAGTACTTC. This rearrangement joins TRBV28 to TRBJ2-4; 8 positions agree with TRBD1. In germline, CDR1 is MDHEN, CDR2 SYDVKM. V lost 2 bases and J lost 2; bases outside the gene matches: 5. The CDR3 consists of 16 residues.

This clonotype came up a few times. The chain couples TRBV5-1 to TRBJ2-5; no definite D call. The germline V gene encodes CDR1 SGHRS and CDR2 YFSETQ. V lost 0 bases, J lost 3 bases, and 9 bases lay in between. The CDR3 is 14 amino acids. CDR3 sequence (DNA): TGCGCCAGCAGCTTGGCGCCCAATGAAGAGACCCAGTACTTC. Amino acid sequence: CASSLAPNEETQYF.

The chain joins TRBV29-1 to TRBJ2-5, with 7 bases lining up with TRBD1. This CDR3 comprises 12 residues. Trimming cost V 8 bases and J 5 bases; bases outside gene matches: 8. The germline gives CDR1 SQVTM, CDR2 ANQGSEA. For the CDR3, the DNA is TGCAGCAGCTACAGGGGAGACGAGACCCAGTACTTC. It encodes CSSYRGDETQYF.

This clonotype was detected only a few times. The chain carries TRBV2 and TRBJ2-5; possible D gene TRBD2, 5 bases. Trimming took 7 bases from V and 1 from J, leaving 10 bases between them. The CDR3 contains 13 residues. In germline, CDR1 is SNHLY, CDR2 FYNNEI. The CDR3 loop is CASNGNTQETQYF. As DNA, the CDR3 is TGTGCCAGCAACGGGAACACCCAAGAGACCCAGTACTTC.

This clonotype was observed a handful of times. The chain uses TRBV3-1 and TRBJ1-5; 8 bases are shared with TRBD1. The V segment lost 3 bases and the J segment 6 bases; nucleotides outside the gene matches: 7. Looked up from germline, CDR1 is LGHDT and CDR2 is YNNKEL (reference sequence). This CDR3 comprises 15 residues. The CDR3 loop reads CASSQGAGGSQPQHF. DNA for the CDR3: TGTGCCAGCAGCCAGGGCGCAGGGGGCAGTCAGCCCCAGCATTTT. Variable domain in full (rest from reference TRBV3-1 and TRBJ1-5): DTAVSQTPKYLVTQMGNDKSIKCEQNLGHDTMYWYKQDSKKFLKIMFSYNNKELIINETVPNRFSPKSPDKAHLNLHINSLELGDSAVYFCASSQGAGGSQPQHFGDGTRLSIL.

The V call is TRBV20-1, the J call TRBJ2-1; D gene uncertain. Germline CDR1 DFQATT, CDR2 SNEGSKA (reference sequence). Trimming cost V 2 bases and J 12 bases, with 11 bases left between them. The CDR3 length is 11 residues. CDR3: CSARPRVGQFF. The CDR3 DNA sequence: TGCAGTGCTAGACCACGGGTGGGGCAGTTCTTC.

The V gene is TRBV15, the J gene TRBJ2-7; D is unclear. V lost 1 base and J lost 5, with 6 bases in between. The length of the CDR3 is 12 residues. In germline, CDR1 is LNHNV, CDR2 YYDKDF (reference sequence). This CDR3 is CATSRVPNEQYF. The CDR3 DNA sequence: TGTGCCACCAGCAGAGTCCCAAACGAGCAGTACTTC.

In its sample, this clonotype was seen a few times. The V call is TRBV7-2, the J call TRBJ1-6; D is undetermined. This CDR3 is 17 amino acids long. Germline V gene sequence: CDR1 SGHTA, CDR2 FQGNSA. The V end was cut by 7 bases, the J end by 0 bases, with 16 bases between. DNA for the CDR3: TGTGCCAGCACCCCCCAAGCATCCTCCTCCTATAATTCACCCCTCCACTTT. Amino acids: CASTPQASSSYNSPLHF.

This clonotype has only a few counts. The rearrangement links TRBV5-1 to TRBJ2-2; the D is unclear. CDR3 length equals 16 residues. With 3 bases removed from V and 2 bases from J, the gap between germline ends came to 14 bases. From germline, CDR1 is SGHRS and CDR2 YFSETQ. CDR3 in DNA: TGCGCCAGCAGCTCAGACCCAAACCCTAACACCGGGGAGCTGTTTTTT. It codes for CASSSDPNPNTGELFF.

This clonotype occurred a few times. The junction shows a germline mismatch at one end, possibly a read error. The chain employs TRBV11-2 and TRBJ2-5; 9 bases fit TRBD2. The CDR3 has 16 residues. CDR1 and CDR2 (germline): SGHAT, FQNNGV. The CDR3 reads CASCFMGLAASKTQYF. As DNA, the CDR3 is TGTGCCAGCTGCTTTATGGGACTAGCTGCTTCCAAGACCCAGTACTTC.

The chain is built from TRBV7-3 and TRBJ2-7; 9 bases agree with TRBD2. CDR1 is SGHTA and CDR2 is FQGTGA in the germline V gene. The CDR3 has 16 residues. The V and J ends lost 0 bases and 3 bases, in that order; junction bases with no gene match: 6. This CDR3 is CASSLTGGSGSYEQYF. The CDR3 DNA is TGTGCCAGCAGCTTAACAGGAGGTAGCGGGAGCTACGAGCAGTACTTC.

This clonotype was detected a few times. The J gene is TRBJ2-5, the V gene TRBV15, with 7 positions matching TRBD2. Germline-derived CDR1 and CDR2 are LNHNV and YYDKDF (reference sequence). Unmatched junction bases numbered 6, after V lost 1 base and J lost 1 base. The CDR3 length is 16 residues. The CDR3 here is CATSRGEAGLQETQYF. The CDR3 nucleotides are TGTGCCACCAGCAGAGGAGAAGCGGGGCTCCAAGAGACCCAGTACTTC.

This clonotype has a count of ten or more. The genes are TRBV29-1 and TRBJ1-3, with D hard to call. CDR1 SQVTM and CDR2 ANQGSEA come from the germline V gene. Trimming shortened V by 6 bases and J by 0 bases, and 9 bases separated the two germline ends. The CDR3 has 13 amino acids. CDR3 region: CSVAAHSGNTIYF. CDR3 bases: TGCAGCGTGGCAGCGCACTCTGGAAACACCATATATTTT.

The rearrangement joins TRBV6-2 or TRBV6-3 to TRBJ1-2, with D unclear. Germline CDR1 is MNHEY and CDR2 is SVGEGT. V was cut by 6 bases and J by 4 bases, with 18 bases left in between. The CDR3 runs 15 residues. CDR3 residues: CASSSFATDIYGYTF. CDR3 sequence (DNA): TGTGCCAGCAGCTCATTCGCGACTGATATCTATGGCTACACCTTC.